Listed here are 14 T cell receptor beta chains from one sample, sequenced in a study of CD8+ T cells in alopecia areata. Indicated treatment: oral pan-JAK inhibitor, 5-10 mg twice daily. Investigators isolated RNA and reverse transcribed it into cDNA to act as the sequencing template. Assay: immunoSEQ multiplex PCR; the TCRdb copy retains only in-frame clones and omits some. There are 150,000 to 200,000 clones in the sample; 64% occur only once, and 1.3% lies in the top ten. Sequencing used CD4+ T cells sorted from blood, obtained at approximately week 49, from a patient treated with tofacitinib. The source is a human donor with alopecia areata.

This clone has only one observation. This CDR3 is CASSLNEQQFF. The CDR3 region has the DNA TGCGCCAGCAGCTTGAACGAACAGCAGTTCTTC. The chain couples TRBV5-1 to TRBJ2-1; D gene ambiguous. V gave up 1 base and J gave up 11 bases, with 7 bases separating them. Germline values: CDR1 SGHRS, CDR2 YFSETQ. CDR3 size: 11 residues.

The CDR3 region has the DNA TGTGCCAGCTCCCGGGACCGGGACGGGCAGTTCTTC. Amino acids: CASSRDRDGQFF. The V gene is TRBV18, the J gene TRBJ2-1, with D tentatively TRBD1 or TRBD2 (5 bases each). Germline V CDR1 and CDR2: KGHSH, LQKENI. This CDR3 comprises 12 residues. Trimming left V 6 bases short and J 12 bases short, with 15 bases between.

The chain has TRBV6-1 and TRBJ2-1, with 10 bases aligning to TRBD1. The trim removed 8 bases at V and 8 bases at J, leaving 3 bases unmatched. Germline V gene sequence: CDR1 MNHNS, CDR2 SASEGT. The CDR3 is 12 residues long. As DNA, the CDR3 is TGTGCCAGCCGGGACAGGGGTGATGAGCAGTTCTTC. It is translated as CASRDRGDEQFF.

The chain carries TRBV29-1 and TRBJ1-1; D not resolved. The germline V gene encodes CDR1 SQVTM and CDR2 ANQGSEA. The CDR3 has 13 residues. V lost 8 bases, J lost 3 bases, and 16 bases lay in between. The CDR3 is CSSVVSGYTEAFF. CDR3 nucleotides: TGCAGCTCCGTGGTTTCGGGGTACACTGAAGCTTTCTTT.

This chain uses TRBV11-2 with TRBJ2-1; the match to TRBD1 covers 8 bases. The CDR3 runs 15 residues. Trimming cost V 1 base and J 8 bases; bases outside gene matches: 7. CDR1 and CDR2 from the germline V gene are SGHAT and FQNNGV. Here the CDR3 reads CASSLVRGRTDEQFF. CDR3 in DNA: TGTGCCAGCAGCTTAGTCAGGGGGCGCACCGATGAGCAGTTCTTC.

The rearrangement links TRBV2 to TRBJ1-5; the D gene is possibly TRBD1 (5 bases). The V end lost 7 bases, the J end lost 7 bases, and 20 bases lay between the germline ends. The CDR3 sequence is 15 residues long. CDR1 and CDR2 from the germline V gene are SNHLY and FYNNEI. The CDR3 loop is CASTKDTLRYQPQHF. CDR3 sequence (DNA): TGTGCCAGCACCAAGGACACCCTAAGGTACCAGCCCCAGCATTTT.

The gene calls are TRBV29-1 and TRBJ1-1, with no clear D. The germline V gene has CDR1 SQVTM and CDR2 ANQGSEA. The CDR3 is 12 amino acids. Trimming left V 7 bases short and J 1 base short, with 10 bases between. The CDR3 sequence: CSASTPNTEAFF. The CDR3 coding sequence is TGCAGCGCCTCGACACCGAACACTGAAGCTTTCTTT.

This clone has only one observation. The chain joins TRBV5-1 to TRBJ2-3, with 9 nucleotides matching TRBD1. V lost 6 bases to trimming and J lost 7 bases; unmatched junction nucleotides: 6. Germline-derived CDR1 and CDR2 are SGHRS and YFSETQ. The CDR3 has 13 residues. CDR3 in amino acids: CASTRDRANTQYF. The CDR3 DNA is TGCGCCAGCACCCGGGACAGGGCCAATACGCAGTATTTT.

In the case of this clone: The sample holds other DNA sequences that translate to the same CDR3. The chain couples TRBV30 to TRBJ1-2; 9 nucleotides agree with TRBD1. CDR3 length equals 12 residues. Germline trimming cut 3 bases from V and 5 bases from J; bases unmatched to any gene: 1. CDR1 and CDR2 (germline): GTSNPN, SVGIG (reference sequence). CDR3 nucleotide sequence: TGTGCCTGGAGAGGACAGGGGTATGGCTACACCTTC. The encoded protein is CAWRGQGYGYTF.

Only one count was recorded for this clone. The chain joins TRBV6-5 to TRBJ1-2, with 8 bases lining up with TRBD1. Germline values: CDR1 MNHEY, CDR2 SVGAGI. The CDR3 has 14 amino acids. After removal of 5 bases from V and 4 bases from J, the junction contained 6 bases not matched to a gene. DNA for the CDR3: TGTGCCAGCAGTCAACTCACAGGGGGCTATGGCTACACCTTC. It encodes CASSQLTGGYGYTF.

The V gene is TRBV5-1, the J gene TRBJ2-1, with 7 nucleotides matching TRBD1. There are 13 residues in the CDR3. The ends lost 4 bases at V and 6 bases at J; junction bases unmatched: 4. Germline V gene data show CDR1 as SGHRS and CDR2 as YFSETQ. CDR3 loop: CASSPTGPNEQFF. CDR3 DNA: TGCGCCAGCAGCCCGACAGGGCCCAATGAGCAGTTCTTC.

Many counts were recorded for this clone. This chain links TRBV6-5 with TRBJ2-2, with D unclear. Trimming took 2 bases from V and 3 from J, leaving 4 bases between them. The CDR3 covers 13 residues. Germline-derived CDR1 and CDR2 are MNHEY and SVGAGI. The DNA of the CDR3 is TGTGCCAGCAGTTACAGGGACACCGGGGAGCTGTTTTTT. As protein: CASSYRDTGELFF.

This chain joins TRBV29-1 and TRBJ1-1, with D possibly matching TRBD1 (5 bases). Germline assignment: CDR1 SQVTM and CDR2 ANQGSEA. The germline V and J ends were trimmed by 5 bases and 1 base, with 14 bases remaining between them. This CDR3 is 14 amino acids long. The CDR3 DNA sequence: TGCAGCGTTCGGTCGGCTGGGGGGAACACTGAAGCTTTCTTT. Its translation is CSVRSAGGNTEAFF.

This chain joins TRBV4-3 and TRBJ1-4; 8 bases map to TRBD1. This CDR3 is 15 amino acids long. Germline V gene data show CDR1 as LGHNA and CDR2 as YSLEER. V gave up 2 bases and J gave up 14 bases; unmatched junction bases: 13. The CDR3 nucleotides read TGCGCCAGCAGCCAAAAGGCGGGACAGGCCCTAAGTCTGTTTTTT. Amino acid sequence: CASSQKAGQALSLFF.